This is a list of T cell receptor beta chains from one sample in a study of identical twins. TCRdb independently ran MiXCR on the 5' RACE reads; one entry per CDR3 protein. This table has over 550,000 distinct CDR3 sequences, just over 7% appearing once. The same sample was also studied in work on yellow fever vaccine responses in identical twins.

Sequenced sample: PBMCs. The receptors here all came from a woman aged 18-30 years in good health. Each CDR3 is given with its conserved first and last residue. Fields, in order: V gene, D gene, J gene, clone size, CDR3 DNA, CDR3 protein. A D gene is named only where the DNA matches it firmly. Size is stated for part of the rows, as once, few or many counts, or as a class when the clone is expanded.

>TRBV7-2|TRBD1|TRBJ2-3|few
TGTGCCAGCAGCACTCGGACAGGCGATACGCAGTATTTT
CASSTRTGDTQYF
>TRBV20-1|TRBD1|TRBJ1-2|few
TGCAGTGCCCGAGAGGGACAGGCTTATGGCTACACCTTC
CSAREGQAYGYTF
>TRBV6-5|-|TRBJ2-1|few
TGTGCCAGCAGTGCCCCATCGGCTGAGCAGTTCTTC
CASSAPSAEQFF
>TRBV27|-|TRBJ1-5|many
TGTGCCAGCACCCGAGACCCGAAATATCAGCCCCAGCATTTT
CASTRDPKYQPQHF
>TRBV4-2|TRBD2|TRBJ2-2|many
TGTGCCAGCAGCCAAAAAGCGGGACTAGCGGGGGGACGGAACACCGGGGAGCTGTTTTTT
CASSQKAGLAGGRNTGELFF
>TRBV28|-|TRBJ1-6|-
TGTGCCAGCAGACCCGGGGGGCTTATCTATAATTCACCCCTCCACTTT
CASRPGGLIYNSPLHF
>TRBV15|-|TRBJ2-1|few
TGTGCCACCAGCAGAGAACTAGCTGTAAATGAGCAGTTCTTC
CATSRELAVNEQFF
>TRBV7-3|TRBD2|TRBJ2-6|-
TGTGCCAGCAGCTTAACTAGCGGGATCTCTGGGGCCAACGTCCTGACTTTC
CASSLTSGISGANVLTF
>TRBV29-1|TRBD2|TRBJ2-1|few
TGCAGCGTCGAAATAGCGGGAGACGGTGAGCAGTTCTTC
CSVEIAGDGEQFF
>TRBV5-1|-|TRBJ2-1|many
TGCGCCAGCAGCTTCGTCAAGAACAATGAGCAGTTCTTC
CASSFVKNNEQFF
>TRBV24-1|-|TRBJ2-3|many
TGTGCCACCAGTGCCCCCGGGGATCCTGGCGATACGCAGTATTTT
CATSAPGDPGDTQYF
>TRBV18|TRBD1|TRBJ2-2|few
TGTGCCAGCTCACCAACGACAGGGGCGAACACCGGGGAGCTGTTTTTT
CASSPTTGANTGELFF
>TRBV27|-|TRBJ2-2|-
TGTGCCAGCAGCGATCAAACAGGGTGGCGAACCGGGGAGCTGTTTTTT
CASSDQTGWRTGELFF
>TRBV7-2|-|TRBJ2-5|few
TGTGCCAGCAGCTTAGTTCCCAACGTTATGGCCCAGTACTTC
CASSLVPNVMAQYF
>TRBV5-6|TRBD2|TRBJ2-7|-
TGTGCCAGCAGCTTACCCGGGACTAGCGGGAGGGCCGTTTACGAGCAGTACTTC
CASSLPGTSGRAVYEQYF
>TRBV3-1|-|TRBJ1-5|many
TGTGCCAGCAGCCAAGGGGCCCTCAATCAGCCCCAGCATTTT
CASSQGALNQPQHF
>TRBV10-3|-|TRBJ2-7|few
TGTGCCATCAGTGACCCCATTCGGGACAACCGCTACGAGCAGTACTTC
CAISDPIRDNRYEQYF
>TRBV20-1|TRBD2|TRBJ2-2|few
TGCAGTGCTACCATAGCGGGGCGGACGCCGAACACCGGGGAGCTGTTTTTT
CSATIAGRTPNTGELFF
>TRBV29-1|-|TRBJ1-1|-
TGCAGCGTTGAGAAGAACACTGAAGCTTTCTTT
CSVEKNTEAFF
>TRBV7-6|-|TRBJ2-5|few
TGTGCCAGCAGCTTAGGGGGGAGTAGCGCAAGTTGGCACTTC
CASSLGGSSASWHF
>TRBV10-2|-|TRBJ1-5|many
TGCGCCAGCAGTGAGGCGGGGATGAATCAGCCCCAGCATTTT
CASSEAGMNQPQHF
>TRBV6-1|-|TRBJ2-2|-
TGTGCCAGCAGATCCGTTGGGGACGGGAACACCGGGGAGCTGTTTTTT
CASRSVGDGNTGELFF
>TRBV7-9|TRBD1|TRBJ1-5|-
TGTGCCAGCAGCTTCGGGACAGCTGATCAGCCCCAGCATTTT
CASSFGTADQPQHF
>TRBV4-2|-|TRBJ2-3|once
TGTGCCAGGAGCCCTGGGCTGGCGCGGACCACAGATACGCAGTATTTT
CARSPGLARTTDTQYF
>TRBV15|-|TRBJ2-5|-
TGTGCCACCAGAAGGAATAGCGGCGTACAAGAGACCCAGTACTTC
CATRRNSGVQETQYF
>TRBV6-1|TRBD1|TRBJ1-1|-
TGTGCCAGCAGTGTCGGACAGGCCAACACTGAAGCTTTCTTT
CASSVGQANTEAFF
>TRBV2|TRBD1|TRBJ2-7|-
TGTGCCAGCAAAAAGGACAGGGGCGAGCAGTACTTC
CASKKDRGEQYF
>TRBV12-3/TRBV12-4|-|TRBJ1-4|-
TGTGCCAGCAGCCACCATAATGAAAAACTGTTTTTT
CASSHHNEKLFF
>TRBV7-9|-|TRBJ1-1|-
TGTGCCAGCAGCTTAGTTGGGCAGGGAGGTAGAACTTTCTTT
CASSLVGQGGRTFF
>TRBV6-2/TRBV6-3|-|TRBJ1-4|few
TGTGCCAGCAGTTACTATGGACTCACTAATGAAAAACTGTTTTTT
CASSYYGLTNEKLFF
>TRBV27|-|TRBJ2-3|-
TGTGCCAGCAGTTTATTGGGCGCTAGCGCAGATACGCAGTATTTT
CASSLLGASADTQYF
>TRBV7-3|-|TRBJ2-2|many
TGTGCCAGCAGCAATGCGAACACCGGGGAGCTGTTTTTT
CASSNANTGELFF
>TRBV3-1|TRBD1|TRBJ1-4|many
TGTGCCAGCAGCCTATTCCAGGGGGCAACTAATGAAAAACTGTTTTTT
CASSLFQGATNEKLFF
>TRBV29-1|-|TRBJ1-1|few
TGCAGCGTGAAGACAGACGGGAACACTGAAGCTTTCTTT
CSVKTDGNTEAFF
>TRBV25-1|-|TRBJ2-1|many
TGTGCCAGCAGTCCCTGGGGCGGTGAGCAGTTCTTC
CASSPWGGEQFF
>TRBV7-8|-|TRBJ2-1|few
TGTGCCAGCAGCACGATTGGGGGATCCATTTCTGAGCAGTTCTTC
CASSTIGGSISEQFF
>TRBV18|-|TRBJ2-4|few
TGTGCCAGCTCACCAGTGCGGGCAGAATTAGCCAAAAACATTCAGTACTTC
CASSPVRAELAKNIQYF
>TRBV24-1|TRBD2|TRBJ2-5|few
TGTGCCACCAGTGATTTGCAGGGAGGGTCCCAGTACTTC
CATSDLQGGSQYF
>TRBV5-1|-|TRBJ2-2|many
TGCGCCAGCAGCATTGGCAATCGGGACACCGGGGAGCTGTTTTTT
CASSIGNRDTGELFF
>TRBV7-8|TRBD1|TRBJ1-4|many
TGTGCCAGCAGCTTAGGAACCTCACAGGGGGCAAGTAATGAAAAACTGTTTTTT
CASSLGTSQGASNEKLFF
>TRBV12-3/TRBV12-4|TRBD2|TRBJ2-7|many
TGTGCCAGCAGTTTAAAGGCTAGCGGGAGTGGTTTTCTTTACGAGCAGTACTTC
CASSLKASGSGFLYEQYF